These 22 T cell receptor beta chains came from one sample sequenced in a study of siplizumab effects on memory and regulatory T cells. Here immunoSEQ multiplex PCR was the method, and the copy in TCRdb shows in-frame clones only, minus some. The sample shows over 85,000 clones, about 90% of them seen only once. Sample: CD4+ T cells sorted from blood. Every receptor here comes from a human donor in good health.

This chain joins TRBV5-1 and TRBJ2-2, with 9 positions matching TRBD1. V gave up 4 bases and J gave up 6 bases; unmatched junction bases: 7. This CDR3 has 15 residues. In germline, CDR1 is SGHRS, CDR2 YFSETQ. The CDR3 spells CASSPGTGRSGELFF. CDR3 DNA sequence: TGCGCCAGCAGCCCTGGGACAGGGCGGTCCGGGGAGCTGTTTTTT.

The V call is TRBV18, the J call TRBJ1-5, with 8 bases identical to TRBD1. The CDR3 has 16 residues. Germline V gene data show CDR1 as KGHSH and CDR2 as LQKENI. Trimming at V came to 3 bases and at J to 4 bases, leaving 8 bases not matched to a gene. CDR3 coding DNA: TGTGCCAGCTCACCGACAGGGGCTAGGAGGAATCAGCCCCAGCATTTT. Its translation: CASSPTGARRNQPQHF.

CDR3 amino acids: CASSLNGEGKLFF. In DNA, the CDR3 is TGTGCCAGCAGTTTAAACGGGGAAGGAAAACTGTTTTTT. V and J are TRBV28 and TRBJ1-4; D remains ambiguous. CDR3 length: 13 amino acids. Germline assignment: CDR1 MDHEN and CDR2 SYDVKM. Trimming cost V 2 bases and J 10 bases, with 11 bases left between them.

This clone has only one observation. The chain recombines TRBV30 with TRBJ1-5, with D possibly matching TRBD1 (5 bases). The CDR3 length is 14 residues. The germline gives CDR1 GTSNPN, CDR2 SVGIG (reference sequence). Trimming took off 2 bases at V and 3 bases at J, with 11 bases between the two ends. CDR3 residues: CAWSRGTDNQPQHF. The CDR3 coding sequence is TGTGCCTGGAGTCGAGGGACGGACAATCAGCCCCAGCATTTT.

J is TRBJ1-1 and V is TRBV28; no firm D call. Germline CDR1 MDHEN, CDR2 SYDVKM. The CDR3 runs 12 residues. Trimming took off 6 bases at V and 1 base at J, with 6 bases between the two ends. The DNA of the CDR3 is TGTGCCAGCAGCCTGACGAACACTGAAGCTTTCTTT. Translation: CASSLTNTEAFF. The whole variable domain, remainder taken from reference TRBV28 and TRBJ1-1, is DVKVTQSSRYLVKRTGEKVFLECVQDMDHENMFWYRQDPGLGLRLIYFSYDVKMKEKGDIPEGYSVSREKKERFSLILESASTNQTSMYLCASSLTNTEAFFGQGTRLTVV.

This rearrangement joins TRBV28 to TRBJ1-2; unclear D gene. Germline CDR1 is MDHEN and CDR2 is SYDVKM. V lost 6 bases and J lost 2, with 10 bases in between. This CDR3 is 13 amino acids long. The CDR3 sequence: CASRKFINYGYTF. The CDR3 bases are TGTGCCAGCAGGAAATTTATAAACTATGGCTACACCTTC.

This rearrangement joins TRBV7-2 to TRBJ2-7; 11 bases map to TRBD2. This CDR3 region has 15 residues. Germline values: CDR1 SGHTA, CDR2 FQGNSA. V trimming: 3 bases; J trimming: 3 bases; junction bases outside the gene matches: 4. CDR3 amino acids: CASSFLAGGGYEQYF. The CDR3 region has the DNA TGTGCCAGCAGCTTTCTAGCGGGAGGAGGCTACGAGCAGTACTTC. Complete variable domain (other parts from reference TRBV7-2 and TRBJ2-7): GAGVSQSPSNKVTEKGKDVELRCDPISGHTALYWYRQSLGQGLEFLIYFQGNSAPDKSGLPSDRFSAERTGGSVSTLTIQRTQQEDSAVYLCASSFLAGGGYEQYFGPGTRLTVT.

This chain joins TRBV18 and TRBJ2-2, with 7 nucleotides matching TRBD1. V was clipped by 3 bases and J by 2 bases; unmatched bases: 3. The CDR3 sequence is 15 residues long. The V gene's germline CDR1 is KGHSH and CDR2 LQKENI. The CDR3, as DNA: TGTGCCAGCTCACCGGGACAGAAAAACACCGGGGAGCTGTTTTTT. The encoded protein is CASSPGQKNTGELFF.

The V call is TRBV7-6, the J call TRBJ2-5, with D possibly being TRBD1 (5 bases). Germline V gives CDR1 SGHVS, CDR2 FNYEAQ. V lost 1 base to trimming and J lost 4 bases, with 13 bases between them. The CDR3 has 15 amino acids. CDR3 sequence reads: CASSLEPGNIETQYF. In nucleotides, the CDR3 is TGTGCCAGCAGCTTAGAGCCAGGGAATATAGAGACCCAGTACTTC.

This rearrangement joins TRBV5-1 to TRBJ2-1, with 10 positions matching TRBD2. Unmatched junction bases numbered 11, after V lost 4 bases and J lost 1 base. Germline V CDR1 and CDR2: SGHRS, YFSETQ. The length of the CDR3 is 18 residues. This chain's CDR3 is CASSPRPSGSGSYNEQFF. As DNA, the CDR3 is TGCGCCAGCAGCCCTCGTCCTAGCGGGAGCGGTTCCTACAATGAGCAGTTCTTC. Full variable domain (outside the CDR3, taken from reference TRBV5-1 and TRBJ2-1): KAGVTQTPRYLIKTRGQQVTLSCSPISGHRSVSWYQQTPGQGLQFLFEYFSETQRNKGNFPGRFSGRQFSNSRSEMNVSTLELGDSALYLCASSPRPSGSGSYNEQFFGPGTRLTVL.

The chain employs TRBV28 and TRBJ2-5; 8 bases line up with TRBD2. The CDR3 runs to 14 residues. After removal of 5 bases from V and 1 base from J, the junction contained 3 bases not matched to a gene. In germline, CDR1 is MDHEN, CDR2 SYDVKM. CDR3 sequence: CASSVTSGQETQYF. The CDR3 DNA sequence: TGTGCCAGCAGTGTAACTAGCGGCCAAGAGACCCAGTACTTC.

The sample holds one count of this clone. The chain joins TRBV14 to TRBJ2-1, with TRBD1 matching 7 bases. CDR3 length: 18 residues. CDR1 is SGHDN and CDR2 is FVKESK in the germline V gene. The ends lost 1 base at V and 9 bases at J; junction bases unmatched: 18. The CDR3 region is CASSQGMTGPVSTLEQFF. CDR3 bases: TGTGCCAGCAGCCAAGGTATGACAGGGCCCGTCTCGACCCTTGAGCAGTTCTTC.

The CDR3 sequence is CASSQAWQETQYF. CDR3 coding DNA: TGCGCCAGCAGCCAAGCCTGGCAAGAGACCCAGTACTTC. The J gene is TRBJ2-5, the V gene TRBV4-1; D remains ambiguous. Germline values: CDR1 MGHRA, CDR2 YSYEKL. V was pared by 1 base and J by 2 bases, with 5 bases between. This CDR3 contains 13 residues.

The J gene is TRBJ2-3, the V gene TRBV27; TRBD2 might be the D (5 bases). Trimming pared 5 bases from V and 6 bases from J, leaving 21 bases between. Germline V CDR1 and CDR2: MNHEY, SMNVEV (reference sequence). The CDR3 consists of 16 residues. Here the CDR3 DNA reads TGTGCCAGCAGTGACCCACGGGGTCAGACGCGGGATACGCAGTATTTT. Residues: CASSDPRGQTRDTQYF.

V and J are TRBV25-1 and TRBJ1-1; TRBD1 is a possible D gene (5 bases). This CDR3 region has 12 residues. Trimming took off 4 bases at V and 12 bases at J, with 15 bases between the two ends. Germline values: CDR1 MGHDK, CDR2 SYGVNS. The DNA for the CDR3 is TGTGCCAGCAGTGGGGCGGAGAGGGGCTCTTTCTTT. It is translated as CASSGAERGSFF.

The chain uses TRBV19 and TRBJ2-1; 12 nucleotides line up with TRBD2. The J segment lost 6 bases and the V segment lost 6 bases, leaving 9 bases of the junction unmatched. This CDR3 is built from 16 residues. Germline V gives CDR1 LNHDA, CDR2 SQIVND (reference sequence). The CDR3 bases are TGTGCCAGTAGGAACCCACTAGCGGGAGGACGCAATGAGCAGTTCTTC. This gives the protein CASRNPLAGGRNEQFF.

In DNA form, the CDR3 reads TGTGCCAGCACGGGGAGTGGCTACGAGCAGTACTTC. This codes for CASTGSGYEQYF. The V gene is TRBV27, the J gene TRBJ2-7; possible D gene TRBD2, 5 bases. This CDR3 has 12 amino acids. The V gene lost 7 bases and the J gene lost 3 bases, with 10 bases spanning the gap. Germline CDR1 is MNHEY and CDR2 is SMNVEV (reference sequence).

V and J are TRBV11-3 and TRBJ2-7, with D tentatively TRBD1 or TRBD2 (5 bases each). There are 13 residues in the CDR3. The germline V gene has CDR1 SGHNT and CDR2 YENEEA. The V end lost 4 bases, the J end lost 6 bases, and 13 bases lay between the germline ends. DNA for the CDR3: TGTGCCAGCAGCTCGAGATTCGGGACCGAGCAGTACTTC. As protein: CASSSRFGTEQYF.

This sequence joins TRBV7-8 and TRBJ2-3; TRBD2 aligns across 11 bases. The trim removed 4 bases at V and 7 bases at J, leaving 10 bases unmatched. Germline lookup yields CDR1 SGHVS and CDR2 FQNEAQ. The CDR3 has 16 residues. The CDR3 DNA is TGTGCCAGCAGCTCCGACGTGACTAGCGGGGTTAATACGCAGTATTTT. It is translated as CASSSDVTSGVNTQYF.

J is TRBJ2-5 and V is TRBV5-5; D gene unclear. Germline V CDR1 and CDR2: SGHKS, YYEKEE (reference sequence). This CDR3 contains 13 residues. V lost 0 bases and J lost 5, with 8 bases in between. This CDR3 is CASSLGGQETQYF. CDR3 sequence (DNA): TGTGCCAGCAGCTTGGGGGGTCAGGAGACCCAGTACTTC.

J is TRBJ1-4 and V is TRBV28, with a tentative D call TRBD1 (5 bases). The CDR3 spans 14 residues. The germline V gene encodes CDR1 MDHEN and CDR2 SYDVKM. Between the trimmed V and J ends, which lost 5 bases and 15 bases, there was a span of 22 bases. The CDR3 protein is CASSQQGVGRSVFF. CDR3 sequence (DNA): TGTGCCAGCAGTCAGCAGGGTGTTGGGAGGTCGGTGTTTTTT. The variable domain in full, completed from reference TRBV28 and TRBJ1-4, reads DVKVTQSSRYLVKRTGEKVFLECVQDMDHENMFWYRQDPGLGLRLIYFSYDVKMKEKGDIPEGYSVSREKKERFSLILESASTNQTSMYLCASSQQGVGRSVFFGSGTQLSVL.

In this sample, this clone turned up a few times. The chain uses TRBV18 and TRBJ1-5; D remains unclear. CDR1 and CDR2 from the germline V gene are KGHSH and LQKENI. The CDR3 contains 13 residues. Trimming shortened V by 3 bases and J by 7 bases, and 10 bases separated the two germline ends. CDR3 residues: CASSPLETQPQHF. The DNA for the CDR3 is TGTGCCAGCTCACCTCTCGAGACCCAGCCCCAGCATTTT.